One sample yielded the 9 T cell receptor beta chains listed below, sequenced in a study of Graves' ophthalmopathy and Graves' hyperthyroidism. From RNA, the CDR3 regions of TCR beta chains were amplified and sequenced. HTBI primers primed a first-round RT-PCR, and a second-round multiplex PCR followed. In TCRdb, the multiplex PCR reads were re-called with MiXCR into one record per CDR3 protein. The sample has under 250,000 distinct CDR3 sequences, around 30% seen once; the top ten hold 9.1%. Source material: peripheral blood. Every receptor here comes from a man aged 45-60 years with Graves' ophthalmopathy.

V is TRBV7-8 and J is TRBJ1-1; D gene uncertain. Deletions cut 5 bases from V and 4 bases from J, with 17 bases between. CDR3 length equals 15 residues. Germline V gives CDR1 SGHVS, CDR2 FQNEAQ. The CDR3 sequence is CASSLGSWLSTEAFF. Here the CDR3 DNA reads TGTGCCAGCAGCCTGGGATCATGGCTGAGCACTGAAGCTTTCTTT. Drawing the rest from reference TRBV7-8 and TRBJ1-1, the complete variable domain is GAGVSQSPRYKVAKRGQDVALRCDPISGHVSLFWYQQALGQGPEFLTYFQNEAQLDKSGLPSDRFFAERPEGSVSTLKIQRTQQEDSAVYLCASSLGSWLSTEAFFGQGTRLTVV.

This chain links TRBV19 with TRBJ1-5; 7 bases agree with TRBD1. The length of the CDR3 is 15 residues. The germline gives CDR1 LNHDA, CDR2 SQIVND (reference sequence). After removal of 3 bases from V and 6 bases from J, the junction contained 8 bases not matched to a gene. The CDR3 bases are TGTGCCAGTAGTATCCGACAGGGCCAGCTTCAGCCCCAGCATTTT. Translation gives CASSIRQGQLQPQHF.

At least ten counts were recorded for this clonotype. This rearrangement joins TRBV27 to TRBJ1-1; D gene uncertain. The CDR3 extends over 13 amino acids. Germline V gives CDR1 MNHEY, CDR2 SMNVEV (reference sequence). The germline V and J ends were trimmed by 5 bases and 7 bases, with 14 bases remaining between them. For the CDR3, the DNA is TGTGCCAGCAGTCCCCATCCGCAGTTTGAAGCTTTCTTT. It specifies CASSPHPQFEAFF.

This clonotype was picked up many times. The J gene is TRBJ1-5, the V gene TRBV28, with D uncertain. Germline-derived CDR1 and CDR2 are MDHEN and SYDVKM. The CDR3 runs to 14 residues. Trimming removed 6 bases at V and 3 bases at J, with 12 bases between. For the CDR3, the DNA is TGTGCCAGCAGCCCAGACACCTACAATCAGCCCCAGCATTTT. Protein sequence: CASSPDTYNQPQHF.

In this sample, this clonotype turned up many times. The chain couples TRBV12-3 or TRBV12-4 to TRBJ2-5; TRBD2 might be the D (5 bases). The CDR3 totals 15 residues. V was pared by 7 bases and J by 5 bases, with 20 bases between. The CDR3 protein is CASTFRGSPRETQYF. For the CDR3, the DNA is TGTGCCAGCACCTTCCGGGGTTCTCCGCGGGAGACCCAGTACTTC.

Ten or more counts support this clonotype. The genes are TRBV29-1 and TRBJ2-7; maybe TRBD2 (5 bases). Trimming cost V 0 bases and J 2 bases, with 14 bases left between them. This CDR3 is 15 amino acids long. Germline V gene sequence: CDR1 SQVTM, CDR2 ANQGSEA. CDR3 in amino acids: CSVEDVDFQPYEQYF. In DNA, the CDR3 is TGCAGCGTTGAAGATGTGGACTTCCAGCCCTACGAGCAGTACTTC.

The CDR3 loop is CASSIGTRYNEQFF. DNA for the CDR3: TGTGCCAGTAGTATCGGGACTAGGTACAATGAGCAGTTCTTC. The V and J genes are TRBV19 and TRBJ2-1, with 8 bases fitting TRBD2. The CDR3 consists of 14 residues. With V trimmed by 3 bases and J by 4 bases, 2 bases remained unmatched. The germline gives CDR1 LNHDA, CDR2 SQIVND (reference sequence). Together with reference TRBV19 and TRBJ2-1, the CDR3 gives the full variable domain: DGGITQSPKYLFRKEGQNVTLSCEQNLNHDAMYWYRQDPGQGLRLIYYSQIVNDFQKGDIAEGYSVSREKKESFPLTVTSAQKNPTAFYLCASSIGTRYNEQFFGPGTRLTVL.

The gene calls are TRBV6-5 and TRBJ2-5; the D call may be TRBD1 or TRBD2 (5 bases each). The CDR3 covers 16 residues. Germline V gives CDR1 MNHEY, CDR2 SVGAGI. Trimming removed 1 base from V and 1 base from J, with 13 bases in between. The CDR3 sequence is CASSYFGGSSQETQYF. The DNA for the CDR3 is TGTGCCAGCAGTTACTTTGGGGGTTCCAGCCAAGAGACCCAGTACTTC.

The chain is built from TRBV6-1 and TRBJ2-7; TRBD1 matches 9 bases. The CDR3 is 13 amino acids. Germline V gives CDR1 MNHNS, CDR2 SASEGT. Trimming cost V 6 bases and J 7 bases; bases outside gene matches: 7. CDR3 coding DNA: TGTGCCAGCAGAGCCGGGACAGGGCTTGAGCAGTACTTC. This gives the protein CASRAGTGLEQYF.